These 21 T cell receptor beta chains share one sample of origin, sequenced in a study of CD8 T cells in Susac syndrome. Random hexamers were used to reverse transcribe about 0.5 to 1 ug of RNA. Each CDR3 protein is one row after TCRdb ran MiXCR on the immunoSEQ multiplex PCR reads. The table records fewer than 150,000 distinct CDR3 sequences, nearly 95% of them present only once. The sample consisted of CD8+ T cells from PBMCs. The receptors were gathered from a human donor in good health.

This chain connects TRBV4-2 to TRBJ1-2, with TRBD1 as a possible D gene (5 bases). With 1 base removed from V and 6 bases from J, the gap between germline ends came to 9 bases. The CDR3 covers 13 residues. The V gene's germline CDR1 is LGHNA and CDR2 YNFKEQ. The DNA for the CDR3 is TGTGCCAGCAGCCAAGGAGGAGGGGATGGCTACACCTTC. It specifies CASSQGGGDGYTF.

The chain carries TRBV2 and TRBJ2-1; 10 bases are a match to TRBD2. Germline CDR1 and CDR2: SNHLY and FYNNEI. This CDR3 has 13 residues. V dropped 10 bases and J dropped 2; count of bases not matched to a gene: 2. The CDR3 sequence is CATLAGAYNEQFF. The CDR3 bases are TGTGCCACCCTAGCGGGAGCCTACAATGAGCAGTTCTTC. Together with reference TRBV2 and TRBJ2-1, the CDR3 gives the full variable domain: EPEVTQTPSHQVTQMGQEVILRCVPISNHLYFYWYRQILGQKVEFLVSFYNNEISEKSEIFDDQFSVERPDGSNFTLKIRSTKLEDSAMYFCATLAGAYNEQFFGPGTRLTVL.

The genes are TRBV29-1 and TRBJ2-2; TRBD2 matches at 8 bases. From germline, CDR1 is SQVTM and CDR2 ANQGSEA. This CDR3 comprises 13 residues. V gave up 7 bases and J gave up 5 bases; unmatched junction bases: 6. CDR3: CSASGRNTGELFF. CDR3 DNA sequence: TGCAGCGCCAGCGGGAGAAATACCGGGGAGCTGTTTTTT.

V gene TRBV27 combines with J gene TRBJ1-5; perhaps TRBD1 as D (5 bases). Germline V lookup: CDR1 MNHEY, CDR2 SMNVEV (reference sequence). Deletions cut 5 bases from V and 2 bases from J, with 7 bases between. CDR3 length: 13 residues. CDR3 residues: CASSETGNQPQHF. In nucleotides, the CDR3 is TGTGCCAGCAGTGAGACAGGCAATCAGCCCCAGCATTTT.

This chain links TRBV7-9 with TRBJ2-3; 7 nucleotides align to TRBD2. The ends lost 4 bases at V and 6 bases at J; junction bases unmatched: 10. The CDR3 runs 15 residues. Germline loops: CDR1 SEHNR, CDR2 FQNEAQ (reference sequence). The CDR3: CASSSGLEVPDTQYF. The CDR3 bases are TGTGCCAGCAGCTCAGGACTAGAGGTGCCCGATACGCAGTATTTT. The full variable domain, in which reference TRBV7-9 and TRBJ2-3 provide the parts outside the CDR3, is DTGVSQNPRHKITKRGQNVTFRCDPISEHNRLYWYRQTLGQGPEFLTYFQNEAQLEKSRLLSDRFSAERPKGSFSTLEIQRTEQGDSAMYLCASSSGLEVPDTQYFGPGTRLTVL.

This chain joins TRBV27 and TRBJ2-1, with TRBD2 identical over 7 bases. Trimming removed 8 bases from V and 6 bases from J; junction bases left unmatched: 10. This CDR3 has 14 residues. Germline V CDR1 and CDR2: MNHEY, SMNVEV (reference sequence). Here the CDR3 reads CASLSGILPNEQFF. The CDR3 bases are TGTGCCAGCTTAAGCGGGATTTTACCCAATGAGCAGTTCTTC.

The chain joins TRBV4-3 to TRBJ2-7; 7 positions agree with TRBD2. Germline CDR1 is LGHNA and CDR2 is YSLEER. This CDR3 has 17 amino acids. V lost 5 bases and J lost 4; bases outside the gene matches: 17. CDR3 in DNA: TGCGCCAGCAGCATAAGCCGGCTAGCGGAGAGCCCGTACGAGCAGTACTTC. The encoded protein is CASSISRLAESPYEQYF.

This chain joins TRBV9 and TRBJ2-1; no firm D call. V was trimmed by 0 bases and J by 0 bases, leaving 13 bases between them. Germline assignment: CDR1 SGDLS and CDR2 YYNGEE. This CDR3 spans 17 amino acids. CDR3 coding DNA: TGTGCCAGCAGCGTAGAGGGTAGCTCCAGCTCCTACAATGAGCAGTTCTTC. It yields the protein CASSVEGSSSSYNEQFF.

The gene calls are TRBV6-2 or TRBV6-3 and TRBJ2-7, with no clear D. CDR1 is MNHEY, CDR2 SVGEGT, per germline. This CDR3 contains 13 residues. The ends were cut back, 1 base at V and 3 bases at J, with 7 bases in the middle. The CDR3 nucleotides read TGTGCCAGCAGTTACTGGCTGGGCTACGAGCAGTACTTC. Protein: CASSYWLGYEQYF.

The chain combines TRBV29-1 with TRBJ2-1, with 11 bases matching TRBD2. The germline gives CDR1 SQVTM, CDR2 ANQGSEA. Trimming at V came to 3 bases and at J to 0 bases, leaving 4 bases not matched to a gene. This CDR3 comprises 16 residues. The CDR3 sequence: CSVELTSGSSYNEQFF. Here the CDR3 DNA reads TGCAGCGTTGAGTTAACTAGCGGGAGCTCCTACAATGAGCAGTTCTTC.

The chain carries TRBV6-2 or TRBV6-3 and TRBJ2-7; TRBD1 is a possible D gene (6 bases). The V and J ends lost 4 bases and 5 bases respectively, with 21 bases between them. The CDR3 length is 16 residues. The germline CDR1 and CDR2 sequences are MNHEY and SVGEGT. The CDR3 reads CASSFEQGSTSHEQYF. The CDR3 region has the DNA TGTGCCAGCAGTTTTGAACAGGGAAGCACGAGCCACGAGCAGTACTTC.

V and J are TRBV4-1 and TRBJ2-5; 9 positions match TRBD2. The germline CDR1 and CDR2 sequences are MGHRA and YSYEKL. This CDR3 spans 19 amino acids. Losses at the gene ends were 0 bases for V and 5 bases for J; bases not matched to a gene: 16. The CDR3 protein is CASSQEGAGTSSRGETQYF. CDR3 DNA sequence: TGCGCCAGCAGCCAAGAGGGTGCCGGGACTAGCTCGCGTGGGGAGACCCAGTACTTC.

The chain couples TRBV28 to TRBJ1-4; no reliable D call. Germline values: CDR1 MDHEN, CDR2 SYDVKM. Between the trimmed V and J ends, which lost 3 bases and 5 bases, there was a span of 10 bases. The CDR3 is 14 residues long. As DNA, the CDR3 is TGTGCCAGCAGTTTCGGCAGCCCAAATGAAAAACTGTTTTTT. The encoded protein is CASSFGSPNEKLFF.

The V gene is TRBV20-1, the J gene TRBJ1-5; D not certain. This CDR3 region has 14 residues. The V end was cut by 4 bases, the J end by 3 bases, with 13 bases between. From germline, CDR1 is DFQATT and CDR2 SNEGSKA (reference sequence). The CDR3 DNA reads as TGCAGTGCTAATCCCCGAGGGCTCAATCAGCCCCAGCATTTT. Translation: CSANPRGLNQPQHF.

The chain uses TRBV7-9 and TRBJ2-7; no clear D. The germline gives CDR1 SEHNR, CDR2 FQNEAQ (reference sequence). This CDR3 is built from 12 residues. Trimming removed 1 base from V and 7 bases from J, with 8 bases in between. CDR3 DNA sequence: TGTGCCAGCAGCTTAGGTGTGGTGGAGCAGTACTTC. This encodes CASSLGVVEQYF.

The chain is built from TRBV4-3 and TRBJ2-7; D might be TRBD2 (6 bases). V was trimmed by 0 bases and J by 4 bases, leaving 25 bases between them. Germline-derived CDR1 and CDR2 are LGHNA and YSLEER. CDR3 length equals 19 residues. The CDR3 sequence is CASSQDRSGIGTSQYEQYF. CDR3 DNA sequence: TGCGCCAGCAGCCAAGATCGGTCCGGGATAGGGACTTCCCAATACGAGCAGTACTTC.

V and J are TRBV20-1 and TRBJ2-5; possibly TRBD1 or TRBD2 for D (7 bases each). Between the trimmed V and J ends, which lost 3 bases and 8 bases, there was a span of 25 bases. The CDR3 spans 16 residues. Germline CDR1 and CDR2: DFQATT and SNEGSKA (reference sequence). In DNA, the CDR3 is TGCAGTGCTAGTCAAGACAGGGTGGGGGGGTTGCTAACCCAGTACTTC. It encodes CSASQDRVGGLLTQYF.

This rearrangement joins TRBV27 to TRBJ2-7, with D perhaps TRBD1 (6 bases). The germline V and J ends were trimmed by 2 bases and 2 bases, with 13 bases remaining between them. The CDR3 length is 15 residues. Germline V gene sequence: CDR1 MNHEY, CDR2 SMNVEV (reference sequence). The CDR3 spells CASSLMGAGPYEQYF. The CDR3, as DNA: TGTGCCAGCAGTTTAATGGGGGCCGGGCCCTACGAGCAGTACTTC.

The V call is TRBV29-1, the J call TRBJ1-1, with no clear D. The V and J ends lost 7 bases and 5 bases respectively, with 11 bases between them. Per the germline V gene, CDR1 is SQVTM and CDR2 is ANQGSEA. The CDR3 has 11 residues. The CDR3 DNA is TGCAGCGGCTTCCTCGGGACTGAAGCTTTCTTT. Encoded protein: CSGFLGTEAFF.

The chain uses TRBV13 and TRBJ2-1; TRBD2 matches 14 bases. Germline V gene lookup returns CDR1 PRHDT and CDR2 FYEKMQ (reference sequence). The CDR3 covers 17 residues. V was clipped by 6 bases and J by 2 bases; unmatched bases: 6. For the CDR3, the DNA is TGTGCCAGCAGACGACTAGCGGGAGGGCCCCCCTACAATGAGCAGTTCTTC. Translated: CASRRLAGGPPYNEQFF. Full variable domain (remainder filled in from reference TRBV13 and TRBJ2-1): AAGVIQSPRHLIKEKRETATLKCYPIPRHDTVYWYQQGPGQDPQFLISFYEKMQSDKGSIPDRFSAQQFSDYHSELNMSSLELGDSALYFCASRRLAGGPPYNEQFFGPGTRLTVL.

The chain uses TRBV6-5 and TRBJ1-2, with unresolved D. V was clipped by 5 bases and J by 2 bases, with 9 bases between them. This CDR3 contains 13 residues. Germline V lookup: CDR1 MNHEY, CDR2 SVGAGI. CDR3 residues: CASSLEANYGYTF. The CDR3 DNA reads TGTGCCAGCAGTCTCGAGGCCAACTATGGCTACACCTTC.